This TCR beta chain originates from a study of T cell repertoires in cytomegalovirus infection. This clonotype was detected many times. Germline CDR1 and CDR2: SGHVS and FNYEAQ. The ends were cut back, 5 bases at V and 4 bases at J, with 16 bases in the middle. This CDR3 region has 15 residues. TCRdb re-called the reads through MiXCR, storing one row per CDR3 protein. Of some 97,000 distinct CDR3 sequences in the sample, around 22% are singletons; the top ten hold about two fifths. The sample comprised CD8+ T cells from PBMCs. The clonotype was recovered from a human donor in good health (CMV status not recorded). Some clones in this sample may be carry-over from other donors' samples. The rearrangement joins TRBV7-6 to TRBJ2-3, with a tentative D call TRBD2 (7 bases). The CDR3 sequence: CASSPFAGASDTQYF. In DNA, the CDR3 is TGTGCCAGCAGCCCCTTTGCGGGGGCCTCAGATACGCAGTATTTT. The full variable domain, its missing parts supplied by reference TRBV7-6 and TRBJ2-3, is GAGVSQSPRYKVTKRGQDVALRCDPISGHVSLYWYRQALGQGPEFLTYFNYEAQQDKSGLPNDRFSAERPEGSISTLTIQRTEQRDSAMYRCASSPFAGASDTQYFGPGTRLTVL.